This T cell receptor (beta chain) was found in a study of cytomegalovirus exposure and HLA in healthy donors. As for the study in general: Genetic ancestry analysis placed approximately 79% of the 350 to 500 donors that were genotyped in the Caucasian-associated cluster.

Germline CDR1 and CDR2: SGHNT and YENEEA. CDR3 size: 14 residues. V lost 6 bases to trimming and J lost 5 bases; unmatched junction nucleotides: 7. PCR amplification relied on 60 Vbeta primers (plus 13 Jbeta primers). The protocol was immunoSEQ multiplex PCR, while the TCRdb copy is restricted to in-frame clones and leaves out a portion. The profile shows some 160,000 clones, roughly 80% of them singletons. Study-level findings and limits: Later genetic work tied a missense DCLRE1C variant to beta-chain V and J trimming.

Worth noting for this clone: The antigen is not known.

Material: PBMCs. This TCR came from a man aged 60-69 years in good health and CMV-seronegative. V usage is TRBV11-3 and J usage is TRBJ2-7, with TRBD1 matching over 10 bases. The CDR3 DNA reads TGTGCCAGCAGGCGTGGGACAGGGGTTGACGAGCAGTACTTC. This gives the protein CASRRGTGVDEQYF.